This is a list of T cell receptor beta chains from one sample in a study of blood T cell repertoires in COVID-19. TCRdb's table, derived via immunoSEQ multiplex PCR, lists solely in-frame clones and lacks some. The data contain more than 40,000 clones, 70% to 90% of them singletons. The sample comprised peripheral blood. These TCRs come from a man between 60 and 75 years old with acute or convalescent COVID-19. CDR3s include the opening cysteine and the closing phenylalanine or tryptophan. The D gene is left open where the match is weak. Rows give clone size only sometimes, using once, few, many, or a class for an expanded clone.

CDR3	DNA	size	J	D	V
CSVGQAYEQYF	TGCAGCGTCGGTCAGGCGTACGAGCAGTACTTC	-	TRBJ2-7	-	TRBV29-1
CASKLQGGPETQYF	TGTGCCAGTAAGCTCCAAGGGGGCCCAGAGACCCAGTACTTC	-	TRBJ2-5	TRBD1	TRBV19
CASSLGQNTEAFF	TGTGCCAGCAGCTTAGGGCAGAACACTGAAGCTTTCTTT	-	TRBJ1-1	-	TRBV7-3
CASSLVRGGGNTIYF	TGTGCCAGCAGCTTAGTTCGGGGAGGCGGAAACACCATATATTTT	-	TRBJ1-3	-	TRBV7-2
CASGRGTGGLNTEAFF	TGTGCCAGTGGGAGGGGGACAGGGGGCCTGAACACTGAAGCTTTCTTT	-	TRBJ1-1	TRBD1	TRBV19
CASSPGLGNTEAFF	TGTGCCAGCTCACCGGGACTGGGAAACACTGAAGCTTTCTTT	-	TRBJ1-1	-	TRBV18
CASSLDNRGLQETQYF	TGCGCCAGCAGCTTGGACAACAGGGGGCTTCAAGAGACCCAGTACTTC	-	TRBJ2-5	TRBD1	TRBV5-1
CASSSTSGGLSTDTQYF	TGCGCCAGCAGCTCGACTAGCGGGGGGCTTAGCACAGATACGCAGTATTTT	-	TRBJ2-3	TRBD2	TRBV5-1
CASSQQTPVAGHSYEQYF	TGTGCCAGCTCCCAACAAACACCCGTTGCAGGGCATTCCTACGAGCAGTACTTC	once	TRBJ2-7	-	TRBV18
CAWTQRGRATEAFF	TGTGCCTGGACCCAACGCGGGAGGGCTACTGAAGCTTTCTTT	-	TRBJ1-1	-	TRBV30
CASSLGTTANEKLFF	TGTGCCAGCAGCTTAGGAACCACTGCTAATGAAAAACTGTTTTTT	-	TRBJ1-4	-	TRBV7-9
CASSLRRGLYEQYF	TGTGCCAGCAGCTTGCGGCGGGGACTCTACGAGCAGTACTTC	-	TRBJ2-7	-	TRBV5-6
CASSLASDISYGYTF	TGTGCCAGCAGCTTGGCCTCGGACATCTCCTATGGCTACACCTTC	-	TRBJ1-2	-	TRBV5-6
CAWKPGQATGETQYF	TGTGCCTGGAAACCCGGACAGGCGACAGGAGAGACCCAGTACTTC	-	TRBJ2-5	TRBD1	TRBV30
CASRTYYRDLEKLFF	TGTGCCAGCAGGACCTATTACAGAGATTTAGAAAAACTGTTTTTT	-	TRBJ1-4	-	TRBV6-5
CASSDRVSENEQFF	TGTGCCAGCAGTGACCGGGTTTCTGAAAATGAGCAGTTCTTC	-	TRBJ2-1	-	TRBV2
CASAGLGAGGPDTQYF	TGTGCCAGCGCCGGCCTAGGAGCCGGGGGGCCAGATACGCAGTATTTT	-	TRBJ2-3	-	TRBV13
CASSLRGLYNEQFF	TGTGCCAGCAGCTTGAGGGGACTATACAATGAGCAGTTCTTC	-	TRBJ2-1	TRBD2	TRBV7-2
CASSLRYGYEQYF	TGTGCCAGCAGCTTGAGGTACGGGTACGAGCAGTACTTC	few	TRBJ2-7	-	TRBV5-6
CASSPSIGQGARNEQFF	TGTGCCAGCAGCCCATCCATCGGACAGGGGGCGAGGAATGAGCAGTTCTTC	-	TRBJ2-1	TRBD1	TRBV7-9
CAWDPKDRGNSPLHF	TGTGCCTGGGATCCGAAGGACAGGGGTAATTCACCCCTCCACTTT	-	TRBJ1-6	TRBD1	TRBV30
CASSEGQPNQPQHF	TGTGCCAGCAGTGAAGGACAGCCTAATCAGCCCCAGCATTTT	-	TRBJ1-5	-	TRBV6-1
CAWTERPLKGTIYF	TGTGCCTGGACCGAGAGACCACTCAAGGGGACCATATATTTT	-	TRBJ1-3	-	TRBV30
CASSLRHTGGETQYF	TGTGCCAGCAGCCTCCGTCATACAGGGGGAGAGACCCAGTACTTC	-	TRBJ2-5	TRBD1	TRBV7-8
CASSETSGARVNEQYF	TGTGCCAGCAGTGAAACCTCAGGGGCGAGAGTGAACGAGCAGTACTTC	-	TRBJ2-7	-	TRBV6-1
CAWETGTSTYNEQFF	TGTGCCTGGGAAACCGGGACTAGCACTTATAATGAGCAGTTCTTC	-	TRBJ2-1	TRBD2	TRBV30
CAWSVAGDQETQYF	TGTGCCTGGAGTGTTGCGGGGGACCAAGAGACCCAGTACTTC	once	TRBJ2-5	TRBD2	TRBV30
CAWSRQVNTEAFF	TGTGCCTGGAGTCGCCAGGTGAACACTGAAGCTTTCTTT	-	TRBJ1-1	-	TRBV30
CASSPPGLISNQPQHF	TGTGCCAGCAGTCCCCCGGGGTTAATTAGCAATCAGCCCCAGCATTTT	-	TRBJ1-5	-	TRBV6-2/TRBV6-3
CASSQERGGSNSPLHF	TGCGCCAGCAGCCAAGAGAGGGGGGGTAGTAATTCACCCCTCCACTTT	-	TRBJ1-6	-	TRBV4-3
CASSQGPLGAGNTIYF	TGCGCCAGCAGCCAAGGTCCTCTGGGCGCTGGAAACACCATATATTTT	-	TRBJ1-3	-	TRBV4-3
CASSVSGTGNYGYTF	TGTGCCAGCAGTGTCTCCGGGACAGGGAACTATGGCTACACCTTC	-	TRBJ1-2	TRBD1	TRBV2
CASKGRRGADTQYF	TGTGCCAGTAAGGGGAGGAGGGGCGCAGATACGCAGTATTTT	-	TRBJ2-3	-	TRBV19
CASSLALGEGSNQPQHF	TGTGCCAGCAGCTTAGCGCTCGGGGAGGGGAGCAATCAGCCCCAGCATTTT	-	TRBJ1-5	-	TRBV7-8
CASSDRSPNGYTF	TGTGCCAGCAGTGACAGGAGCCCCAATGGCTACACCTTC	-	TRBJ1-2	-	TRBV6-4
CASSGERLAGGPQYF	TGTGCCAGCAGCGGAGAGAGGCTAGCGGGGGGGCCCCAGTACTTC	-	TRBJ2-5	TRBD2	TRBV5-4
CASSPGGTIYF	TGTGCCAGCAGCCCAGGGGGGACCATATATTTT	-	TRBJ1-3	TRBD1	TRBV6-5
CASSEAGTRWVGEGNQPQHF	TGTGCCAGCAGTGAAGCCGGTACGAGATGGGTAGGGGAGGGCAATCAGCCCCAGCATTTT	-	TRBJ1-5	-	TRBV6-1
CASSYSTANGYTF	TGTGCCAGCAGTTATTCGACAGCAAATGGCTACACCTTC	once	TRBJ1-2	-	TRBV6-6
CASRYLGQGNYEQYF	TGTGCCAGCAGGTACCTAGGACAGGGGAACTACGAGCAGTACTTC	-	TRBJ2-7	TRBD1	TRBV6-5
CASSKVGHVYEQYF	TGTGCCAGCAGCAAAGTGGGACACGTCTACGAGCAGTACTTC	-	TRBJ2-7	-	TRBV21-1
CASSLLGALVNTEAFF	TGTGCCAGCAGCTTGCTGGGGGCGCTCGTGAACACTGAAGCTTTCTTT	-	TRBJ1-1	-	TRBV5-6
CASGNRTGNTGELFF	TGTGCTAGTGGTAACCGGACAGGGAACACCGGGGAGCTGTTTTTT	-	TRBJ2-2	TRBD1	TRBV12-5
CASSLVAGLNTEAFF	TGTGCCAGCAGCTTAGTTGCGGGACTCAACACTGAAGCTTTCTTT	medium-sized	TRBJ1-1	-	TRBV7-9
CASSSQGGYEQYF	TGTGCCAGCAGCTCTCAGGGTGGCTACGAGCAGTACTTC	-	TRBJ2-7	-	TRBV5-5
CASSQFANTGELFF	TGCGCCAGCAGCCAGTTCGCGAACACCGGGGAGCTGTTTTTT	-	TRBJ2-2	-	TRBV5-1
CASSPNSYGYTF	TGTGCCAGCAGCCCAAACAGCTATGGCTACACCTTC	-	TRBJ1-2	-	TRBV3-1/TRBV3-2
CASRSGGGPRQETQYF	TGTGCCAGCCGAAGTGGCGGGGGGCCCCGCCAAGAGACCCAGTACTTC	-	TRBJ2-5	TRBD2	TRBV25-1
CASSLSGTGTGEQYF	TGTGCCAGCAGCTTATCCGGGACAGGGACTGGCGAGCAGTACTTC	-	TRBJ2-7	TRBD1	TRBV7-6
CASSSLQDRAAKNIQYF	TGTGCCAGCAGCTCCCTCCAGGACAGGGCGGCCAAAAACATTCAGTACTTC	-	TRBJ2-4	TRBD1	TRBV5-6
CASSLGRQGNEQFF	TGTGCCAGCAGCTTAGGGCGTCAGGGCAATGAGCAGTTCTTC	-	TRBJ2-1	-	TRBV7-2
CASSLDPGVNYGYTF	TGTGCCAGCAGCTTAGATCCGGGGGTTAACTATGGCTACACCTTC	-	TRBJ1-2	-	TRBV13
CASSQDGTGRDWGNSPLHF	TGCGCCAGCAGCCAAGATGGGACAGGGAGAGACTGGGGTAATTCACCCCTCCACTTT	-	TRBJ1-6	TRBD1	TRBV4-3
CASSITQGVGSPLHF	TGTGCCAGTAGTATAACACAGGGGGTCGGTTCACCCCTCCACTTT	-	TRBJ1-6	TRBD1	TRBV19
CASGTSHDTDTQYF	TGTGCCAGCGGGACTAGCCATGACACAGATACGCAGTATTTT	-	TRBJ2-3	TRBD2	TRBV11-2
CASSSPGQGPDTQYF	TGTGCCAGCAGCTCCCCGGGACAGGGCCCAGATACGCAGTATTTT	-	TRBJ2-3	TRBD1	TRBV7-3
CASSLGIDYGYTF	TGTGCCAGCAGTCTCGGGATAGACTATGGCTACACCTTC	-	TRBJ1-2	-	TRBV12-3/TRBV12-4
CASSLVAGGFNEQFF	TGTGCCAGCAGCTTGGTAGCGGGGGGGTTCAATGAGCAGTTCTTC	-	TRBJ2-1	TRBD2	TRBV5-5
CASSILQGEATEAFF	TGTGCCAGCAGTATCCTACAGGGGGAGGCCACTGAAGCTTTCTTT	-	TRBJ1-1	TRBD1	TRBV6-5
CASSLTSGGTYEQYF	TGTGCCAGCAGCTTGACTAGCGGGGGAACCTACGAGCAGTACTTC	-	TRBJ2-7	TRBD2	TRBV7-3